These 7 T cell receptor beta chains came from one sample sequenced in a study of blood T cell repertoires in COVID-19. Libraries were prepared by immunoSEQ multiplex PCR; TCRdb keeps only in-frame clonotypes and omits some of them. The sample yields 85,000 to 110,000 clones, more than 80% seen once. The sample comprised peripheral blood. The receptor source for this set is a human donor in a cohort sampled during active COVID-19.

This sequence joins TRBV5-1 and TRBJ1-1; D gene ambiguous. Germline-derived CDR1 and CDR2 are SGHRS and YFSETQ. The V end lost 1 base, the J end lost 0 bases, and 7 bases lay between the germline ends. The CDR3 loop spans 14 amino acids. The CDR3 DNA reads as TGCGCCAGCAGCTTGAAGACAATGAACACTGAAGCTTTCTTT. This sequence encodes CASSLKTMNTEAFF.

The CDR3 region is CASSEGTPGLGGIAKNIQYF. DNA for the CDR3: TGCGCCAGCAGTGAGGGGACTCCGGGACTAGGGGGAATAGCCAAAAACATTCAGTACTTC. This chain joins TRBV10-2 and TRBJ2-4, with TRBD2 identical over 8 bases. CDR3 length equals 20 residues. CDR1 WSHSY and CDR2 SAAADI come from the germline V gene. V dropped 2 bases and J dropped 0; count of bases not matched to a gene: 15.

This chain connects TRBV12-5 to TRBJ2-7, with D possibly matching TRBD1 (5 bases). There are 14 residues in the CDR3. The V and J ends lost 1 base and 0 bases respectively, with 7 bases between them. The germline CDR1 and CDR2 sequences are LGHNT and FRNRAP. The DNA of the CDR3 is TGTGCTAGTGGTTTGGACAGGAGCTCCTACGAGCAGTACTTC. The encoded protein is CASGLDRSSYEQYF.

The gene calls are TRBV9 and TRBJ1-6, with D unclear. V lost 3 bases to trimming and J lost 8 bases, with 12 bases between them. Germline V gene sequence: CDR1 SGDLS, CDR2 YYNGEE. This CDR3 is 14 amino acids long. Written as DNA, the CDR3 is TGTGCCAGCAGCGCCCGGACTAGTGATTCACCCCTCCACTTT. Protein: CASSARTSDSPLHF.

The V and J genes are TRBV5-8 and TRBJ2-3, with D maybe TRBD1 (5 bases). Germline values: CDR1 SGHTS, CDR2 YDEGEE. The CDR3 extends over 15 amino acids. V gave up 0 bases and J gave up 9 bases, with 17 bases separating them. DNA of the CDR3: TGTGCCAGCAGCTTGGCCCAGGGTGAGAGTAGGACGCAGTATTTT. It translates to CASSLAQGESRTQYF.

The CDR3 DNA reads TGTGCCAGCAGCCCAAGGACGGGGGCCGGGGAGCTGTTTTTT. It specifies CASSPRTGAGELFF. The rearrangement links TRBV7-2 to TRBJ2-2, with D perhaps matching TRBD2 (6 bases). Trimming pared 5 bases from V and 6 bases from J, leaving 13 bases between. The CDR3 totals 14 residues. Germline loops: CDR1 SGHTA, CDR2 FQGNSA.

This sequence joins TRBV7-9 and TRBJ1-4; D is ambiguous. The CDR3 has 13 amino acids. The V end was cut by 3 bases, the J end by 8 bases, with 10 bases between. Germline CDR1 and CDR2: SEHNR and FQNEAQ (reference sequence). The CDR3 region has the DNA TGTGCCAGCAGCTTGGTAAGAGAAGAAAAACTGTTTTTT. Protein: CASSLVREEKLFF.